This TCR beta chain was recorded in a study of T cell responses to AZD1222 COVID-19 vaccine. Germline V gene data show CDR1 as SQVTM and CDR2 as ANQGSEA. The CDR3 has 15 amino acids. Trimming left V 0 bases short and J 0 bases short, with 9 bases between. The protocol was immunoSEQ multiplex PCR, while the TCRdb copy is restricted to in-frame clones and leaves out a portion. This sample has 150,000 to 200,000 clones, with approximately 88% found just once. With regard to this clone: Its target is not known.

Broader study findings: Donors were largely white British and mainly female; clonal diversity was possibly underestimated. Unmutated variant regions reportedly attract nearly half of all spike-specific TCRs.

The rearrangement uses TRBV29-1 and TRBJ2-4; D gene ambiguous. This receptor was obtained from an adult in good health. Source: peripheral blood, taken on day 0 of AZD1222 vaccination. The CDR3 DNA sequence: TGCAGCGTTGAAGATCTCCCAGGAGCCAAAAACATTCAGTACTTC. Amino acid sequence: CSVEDLPGAKNIQYF.